The clone carrying this T cell receptor beta chain was counted many times. A much larger clone differs from this one at a single base, so this may be a read error. The sample is drawn from a study of tumor-infiltrating lymphocytes in oesophageal squamous cell carcinoma. Germline V gene data show CDR1 as SGHNT and CDR2 as YENEEA. V trimming: 5 bases; J trimming: 7 bases; junction bases outside the gene matches: 12. CDR3 length: 16 amino acids. One entry per CDR3 protein, called by TCRdb with MiXCR from the PCR reads. In the table there are about 21,000 distinct CDR3 sequences, around 39% of which are singletons.

The material sequenced was esophageal tumor tissue. This receptor was identified in a male donor with esophageal squamous cell carcinoma. The gene calls are TRBV11-3 and TRBJ2-7; TRBD2 aligns across 12 bases. As DNA, the CDR3 is TGTGCCAGCAGCAAAGGACTAGCGGGATCGCTCAATGAGCAGTACTTC. Protein sequence: CASSKGLAGSLNEQYF.